A selection of T cell receptor beta chains follows, all from one sample in a study of low-dose radiotherapy and immunotherapy resistance in tumors. TCRdb reanalysed the reads using MiXCR and keeps one entry per CDR3 protein. The data contain 60,000 or so distinct CDR3 sequences, approximately 26% of them singletons. This sample comprised PBMCs, obtained before treatment. These receptors were taken from a male donor with rectosigmoid adenocarcinoma. Each CDR3 is given with its conserved first and last residue.

j_call	cdr3_length	v_call	cdr3_aa
TRBJ1-2	12	TRBV19	CASSPGSWGYTF
TRBJ2-7	11	TRBV12-3/TRBV12-4	CASSWGGEQYF
TRBJ2-3	15	TRBV11-2	CASSYDRGETDTQYF
TRBJ2-5	13	TRBV28	CAIQAGGDRTQYF
TRBJ2-3	15	TRBV7-2	CASSGAGANTDTQYF
TRBJ2-1	8	TRBV7-9	CASSPLFF
TRBJ2-3	13	TRBV6-8	CASWQGSTDTQYF
TRBJ2-2	14	TRBV5-5	CASSWGPGSGELFF
TRBJ2-7	15	TRBV28	CASSLGGGASYEQYF
TRBJ2-1	11	TRBV29-1	CSVGWGNEQFF
TRBJ2-5	14	TRBV4-1	CASRTRDNQETQYF
TRBJ1-1	13	TRBV9	CASRGQWNTEAFF
TRBJ1-5	14	TRBV5-8	CASSFPGGDQPQHF
TRBJ1-2	14	TRBV3-1	CASREGGQFYGYTF
TRBJ2-1	17	TRBV3-1	CASSQKRLASGYNEQFF
TRBJ1-2	14	TRBV27	CASSLKGASYGYTF
TRBJ2-1	15	TRBV2	CASRLRQGTYNEQFF
TRBJ2-6	15	TRBV24-1	CATSSASSGANVLTF
TRBJ2-3	13	TRBV28	CASSSGNTDTQYF
TRBJ2-3	14	TRBV6-5	CASSPRLAGDTQYF
TRBJ1-5	17	TRBV27	CASSSQGFGLSNQPQHF
TRBJ2-3	14	TRBV9	CASSPIGQSDTQYF
TRBJ2-3	19	TRBV5-6	CASSLTLGASRLVTDTQYF
TRBJ1-2	14	TRBV12-3/TRBV12-4	CASSLRGSNYGYTF
TRBJ2-1	16	TRBV28	CASSSRGPGSYNEQFF
TRBJ2-7	17	TRBV20-1	CSASPAFLAGTSYEQYF
TRBJ2-7	14	TRBV7-2	CASSPFQGAYEQYF
TRBJ2-2	16	TRBV6-6	CAGGLAGRANTGELFF
TRBJ2-6	15	TRBV5-4	CASSSFSSGANVLTF
TRBJ2-5	14	TRBV28	CASGSSGGQETQYF
TRBJ1-5	17	TRBV19	CASSIVLPGTNGQPQHF
TRBJ2-2	16	TRBV6-5	CASSYSSLENTGELFF
TRBJ1-2	12	TRBV20-1	CSARRQGYGYTF
TRBJ2-5	13	TRBV20-1	CSARGLGFETQYF
TRBJ1-4	15	TRBV7-2	CASSLDRNMRGGLFF
TRBJ2-5	15	TRBV28	CASSLYGTGQETQYF
TRBJ2-2	18	TRBV12-3/TRBV12-4	CASSPSHSGRVNTGELFF
TRBJ1-1	13	TRBV28	CASITGGRTEAFF
TRBJ2-1	13	TRBV6-2/TRBV6-3	CASSNRGPLEQFF
TRBJ2-5	15	TRBV7-2	CASSLTSSGQETQYF
TRBJ2-5	13	TRBV28	CASSSRWGKTQYF
TRBJ2-1	14	TRBV7-2	CASSPVTSYNEQFF
TRBJ1-1	14	TRBV3-1	CASSPVGGNTEAFF